These T cell receptor beta chains were read from a single sample in a study of cytomegalovirus exposure and HLA in healthy donors. The assay was immunoSEQ multiplex PCR, and TCRdb's table has in-frame clones only and misses some. The sample has approximately 150,000 clones; over 75% are singletons. Sequencing was done on a sample of PBMCs. These TCRs come from a woman aged 30 to 39 in good health and CMV-seronegative. CDR3s include the opening cysteine and the closing phenylalanine or tryptophan. The D gene is left open where the match is weak. Clone sizes are given selectively: once, few, many, or a class where the clone is expanded.

TRBJ2-4 TRBD1 . TRBV19 CASWDRGSKNIQYF TGTGCCAGTTGGGACAGGGGGTCGAAAAACATTCAGTACTTC
TRBJ1-5 . few TRBV30 CAWSVRGNQPQHF TGTGCCTGGAGTGTAAGGGGGAATCAGCCCCAGCATTTT
TRBJ2-5 . . TRBV9 CASSVTGGAETQYF TGTGCCAGCAGCGTAACTGGGGGCGCGGAGACCCAGTACTTC
TRBJ1-1 . . TRBV4-3 CASSQVRNTEAFF TGCGCCAGCAGCCAAGTCAGGAACACTGAAGCTTTCTTT
TRBJ2-2 . . TRBV18 CASSPSREVGELFF TGTGCCAGCTCACCCTCAAGGGAGGTCGGGGAGCTGTTTTTT
TRBJ1-1 TRBD1 . TRBV29-1 CSVDRTGMNTEAFF TGCAGCGTCGATAGGACAGGTATGAACACTGAAGCTTTCTTT
TRBJ2-2 . . TRBV7-6 CASSLGVAEKNTGELFF TGTGCCAGCAGCTTAGGGGTGGCGGAGAAGAACACCGGGGAGCTGTTTTTT
TRBJ1-3 . . TRBV4-3 CASSQDLGGAGNTIYF TGCGCCAGCAGCCAAGATCTTGGAGGGGCTGGAAACACCATATATTTT
TRBJ2-7 . . TRBV28 CASSPVGGPQNEQYF TGTGCCAGCAGTCCCGTAGGAGGGCCGCAAAACGAGCAGTACTTC
TRBJ2-1 . . TRBV11-2 CASSPTGTRAVF TGTGCCAGCAGCCCCACCGGGACAAGAGCCGTCTTC
TRBJ2-7 . . TRBV27 CASRGTISSYEQYF TGTGCCAGCAGAGGGACAATAAGCTCCTACGAGCAGTACTTC
TRBJ1-2 TRBD1 . TRBV19 CATSRQGFPYGYTF TGTGCCACCTCCCGACAGGGGTTTCCCTATGGCTACACCTTC
TRBJ2-7 . . TRBV29-1 CSVAWRQEPYEQYF TGCAGCGTCGCCTGGAGACAGGAACCCTACGAGCAGTACTTC
TRBJ1-4 TRBD1 . TRBV7-8 CASSILQGFGEKLFF TGTGCCAGCAGCATTCTACAGGGGTTTGGTGAAAAACTGTTTTTT
TRBJ2-7 . . TRBV11-2 CASSLAPLDYEQYF TGTGCCAGCAGCTTAGCTCCCCTAGACTACGAGCAGTACTTC
TRBJ2-7 . . TRBV6-5 CASKSRGDSSYEQYF TGTGCCAGCAAAAGCAGGGGGGACAGTTCCTACGAGCAGTACTTC
TRBJ2-3 TRBD2 . TRBV28 CASSGPELALTDTQYF TGTGCCAGCAGTGGTCCGGAACTAGCGTTGACAGATACGCAGTATTTT
TRBJ2-1 . . TRBV29-1 CSVEATGTTYNEQFF TGCAGCGTTGAAGCTACCGGGACAACTTACAATGAGCAGTTCTTC
TRBJ1-1 . . TRBV27 CASSLRGGRVVDTEAFF TGTGCCAGCAGTTTAAGGGGAGGGCGAGTCGTGGACACTGAAGCTTTCTTT
TRBJ1-6 TRBD1 . TRBV27 CASSFRQGADSPLHF TGTGCCAGCAGTTTTCGACAGGGGGCTGATTCACCCCTCCACTTT
TRBJ1-6 . . TRBV11-2 CASSPRAGYSSPLHF TGTGCCAGCAGCCCTCGTGCGGGGTATAGTTCACCCCTCCACTTT
TRBJ2-2 TRBD2 . TRBV7-8 CASSPRTSGDTGELFF TGTGCCAGCAGCCCCCGGACTAGCGGGGACACCGGGGAGCTGTTTTTT
TRBJ1-2 TRBD1 once TRBV6-1 CASLDRALRGYTF TGTGCCAGTTTGGACAGGGCCCTCCGTGGCTACACCTTC
TRBJ2-7 . few TRBV10-3 CAISESGSYEQYF TGTGCCATCAGTGAGTCAGGGAGCTACGAGCAGTACTTC
TRBJ2-7 . . TRBV11-1 CASSLDIYEQYF TGTGCCAGCAGCCTGGACATCTACGAGCAGTACTTC
TRBJ1-4 . . TRBV6-5 CASSWTKYDEKLFF TGTGCCAGCAGTTGGACAAAGTATGATGAAAAACTGTTTTTT
TRBJ2-2 TRBD2 . TRBV10-1 CASSEAGTSRGGELFF TGCGCCAGCAGTGAGGCCGGGACTAGCCGGGGCGGGGAGCTGTTTTTT
TRBJ2-7 TRBD1 . TRBV10-1 CASSGSGQAGQYF TGCGCCAGCAGTGGATCCGGACAGGCGGGGCAGTACTTC
TRBJ1-5 TRBD1 . TRBV6-5 CASILQGAGQPQHF TGTGCCAGCATCCTACAGGGGGCCGGTCAGCCCCAGCATTTT
TRBJ2-2 TRBD2 once TRBV2 CASSLPLAGGLSGELFF TGTGCCAGCAGTCTCCCCCTAGCGGGAGGGCTTTCCGGGGAGCTGTTTTTT
TRBJ2-7 TRBD2 . TRBV4-3 CASSQVLLAGDEQYF TGCGCCAGCAGCCAAGTTCTCCTAGCGGGGGACGAGCAGTACTTC
TRBJ2-1 . . TRBV4-1 CASSLNQGGAYNEQFF TGCGCCAGCAGCCTTAACCAGGGTGGAGCCTACAATGAGCAGTTCTTC
TRBJ2-1 . . TRBV5-6 CASSFNNEQFF TGTGCCAGCAGCTTCAACAATGAGCAGTTCTTC
TRBJ1-1 . few TRBV5-1 CASSDSMNTEAFF TGCGCCAGCAGCGACAGCATGAACACTGAAGCTTTCTTT
TRBJ2-2 TRBD2 . TRBV13 CASQWGRAGELFF TGTGCCAGCCAATGGGGGAGGGCCGGGGAGCTGTTTTTT
TRBJ1-2 . . TRBV29-1 CSVGRTAVESFYGYTF TGCAGCGTAGGCCGGACAGCGGTGGAATCATTTTATGGCTACACCTTC
TRBJ2-2 . . TRBV5-4 CASSLKQSPNTGELFF TGTGCCAGCAGCCTGAAACAGAGCCCGAACACCGGGGAGCTGTTTTTT
TRBJ1-2 . . TRBV28 CASSFTLYPGYTF TGTGCCAGCAGTTTTACTCTGTATCCTGGCTACACCTTC
TRBJ2-7 TRBD1 . TRBV19 CASSRAGTGGWNEQYF TGTGCCAGTAGCAGAGCCGGGACAGGGGGCTGGAACGAGCAGTACTTC
TRBJ1-3 . . TRBV7-3 CASSLIGPGAGNTIYF TGTGCCAGCAGCTTAATTGGGCCAGGGGCTGGAAACACCATATATTTT
TRBJ2-5 TRBD2 . TRBV7-8 CASSLGLAGGETQYF TGTGCCAGCAGCTTAGGGCTAGCGGGAGGAGAGACCCAGTACTTC
TRBJ1-1 TRBD1 few TRBV6-5 CASSWDRGNTEAFF TGTGCCAGCAGCTGGGACAGGGGGAACACTGAAGCTTTCTTT
TRBJ1-5 TRBD1 . TRBV28 CASSYRGILKSNQPQHF TGTGCCAGCAGTTACAGGGGGATTTTGAAAAGCAATCAGCCCCAGCATTTT
TRBJ1-2 . . TRBV30 CAWSVPGPNYGYTF TGTGCCTGGAGTGTACCTGGGCCTAACTATGGCTACACCTTC
TRBJ1-5 TRBD1 . TRBV27 CASSPGGYSNQPQHF TGTGCCAGCAGTCCAGGGGGTTATAGCAATCAGCCCCAGCATTTT
TRBJ1-5 . many TRBV28 CASRVQRRNQPQHF TGTGCCAGCAGGGTACAGAGAAGAAATCAGCCCCAGCATTTT
TRBJ2-3 . . TRBV9 CASSDRVDSTDTQYF TGTGCCAGCAGCGACCGGGTGGATAGCACAGATACGCAGTATTTT
TRBJ2-5 TRBD2 . TRBV6-1 CASTERRTSWETQYF TGTGCCAGCACGGAGCGCAGGACTAGCTGGGAGACCCAGTACTTC
TRBJ1-2 . . TRBV5-1 CASSLGQRPYGYTF TGCGCCAGCAGCTTGGGACAGAGGCCCTATGGCTACACCTTC
TRBJ2-5 TRBD2 . TRBV9 CASSGTSGGTRETQYF TGTGCCAGCAGCGGGACTAGCGGGGGGACTCGAGAGACCCAGTACTTC
TRBJ1-1 . . TRBV7-9 CASSRRGGPDSTEAFF TGTGCCAGCAGCAGACGCGGGGGCCCTGACTCCACTGAAGCTTTCTTT
TRBJ2-5 TRBD2 . TRBV6-5 CASSRTSGTQETQYF TGTGCCAGCAGCCGGACTAGCGGGACCCAAGAGACCCAGTACTTC
TRBJ1-5 TRBD1 . TRBV6-6 CASSYPGQNYQPQHF TGTGCCAGCAGTTACCCGGGACAGAATTATCAGCCCCAGCATTTT